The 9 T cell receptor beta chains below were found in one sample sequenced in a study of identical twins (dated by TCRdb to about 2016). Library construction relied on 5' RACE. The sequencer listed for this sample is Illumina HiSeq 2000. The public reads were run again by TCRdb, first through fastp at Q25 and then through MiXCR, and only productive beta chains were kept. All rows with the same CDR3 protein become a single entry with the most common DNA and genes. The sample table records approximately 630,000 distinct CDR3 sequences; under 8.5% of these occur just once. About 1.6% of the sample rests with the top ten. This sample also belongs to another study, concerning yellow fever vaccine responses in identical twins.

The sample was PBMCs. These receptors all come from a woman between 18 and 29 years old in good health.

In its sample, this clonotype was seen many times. The CDR3 sequence is CASSRTGTPGEKLFF. CDR3 nucleotide sequence: TGTGCCAGCAGCCGAACCGGGACCCCTGGGGAAAAACTGTTTTTT. The chain joins TRBV7-6 to TRBJ1-4; D possibly corresponds to TRBD1 (5 bases). Trimming cost V 5 bases and J 8 bases, with 18 bases left between them. Germline V CDR1 and CDR2: SGHVS, FNYEAQ. The CDR3 contains 15 residues.

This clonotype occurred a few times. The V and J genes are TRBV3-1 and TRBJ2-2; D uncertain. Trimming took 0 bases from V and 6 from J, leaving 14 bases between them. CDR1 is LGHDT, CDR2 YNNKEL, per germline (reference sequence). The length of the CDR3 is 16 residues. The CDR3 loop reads CASSQDPPPRAGELFF. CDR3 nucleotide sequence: TGTGCCAGCAGCCAAGATCCGCCCCCACGAGCCGGGGAGCTGTTTTTT.

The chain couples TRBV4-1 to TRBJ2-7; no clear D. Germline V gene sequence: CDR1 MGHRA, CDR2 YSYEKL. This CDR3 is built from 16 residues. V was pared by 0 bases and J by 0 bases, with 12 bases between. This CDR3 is CASSQDLGGISYEQYF. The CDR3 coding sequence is TGCGCCAGCAGCCAAGATCTAGGTGGGATCTCCTACGAGCAGTACTTC.

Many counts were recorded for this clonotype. CDR3 sequence: CASSFLAGGLYNEQFF. CDR3 DNA: TGCGCCAGCAGCTTCCTAGCGGGGGGTCTCTACAATGAGCAGTTCTTC. The J gene is TRBJ2-1, the V gene TRBV5-1; 11 positions agree with TRBD2. Germline trimming cut 2 bases from V and 3 bases from J; bases unmatched to any gene: 4. This CDR3 contains 16 residues. CDR1 is SGHRS and CDR2 is YFSETQ in the germline V gene.

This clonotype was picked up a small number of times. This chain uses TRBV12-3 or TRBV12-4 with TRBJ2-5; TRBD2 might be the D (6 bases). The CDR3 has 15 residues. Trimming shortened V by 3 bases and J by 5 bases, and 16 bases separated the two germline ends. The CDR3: CASSFGETEGETQYF. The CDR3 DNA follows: TGTGCCAGCAGTTTTGGGGAGACGGAGGGGGAGACCCAGTACTTC.

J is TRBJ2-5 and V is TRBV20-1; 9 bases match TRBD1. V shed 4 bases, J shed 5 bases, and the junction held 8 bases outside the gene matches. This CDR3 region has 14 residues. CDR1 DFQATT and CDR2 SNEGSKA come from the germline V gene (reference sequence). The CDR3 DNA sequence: TGCAGTGCTATTTCGGACAGGGGAATTGAGACCCAGTACTTC. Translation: CSAISDRGIETQYF.

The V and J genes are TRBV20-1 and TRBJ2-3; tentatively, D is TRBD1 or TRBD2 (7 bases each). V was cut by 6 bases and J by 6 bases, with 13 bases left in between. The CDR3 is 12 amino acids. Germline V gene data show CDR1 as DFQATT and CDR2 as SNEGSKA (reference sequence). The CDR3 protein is CSADQGGDTQYF. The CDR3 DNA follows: TGCAGTGCGGATCAGGGGGGGGATACGCAGTATTTT.

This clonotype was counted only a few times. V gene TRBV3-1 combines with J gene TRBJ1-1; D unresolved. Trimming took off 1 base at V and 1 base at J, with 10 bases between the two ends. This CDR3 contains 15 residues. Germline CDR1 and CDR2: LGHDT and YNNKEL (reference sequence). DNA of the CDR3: TGTGCCAGCAGCCAAGGAAGGTTTGGGAACACTGAAGCTTTCTTT. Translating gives CASSQGRFGNTEAFF. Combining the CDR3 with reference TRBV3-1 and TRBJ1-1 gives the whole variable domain DTAVSQTPKYLVTQMGNDKSIKCEQNLGHDTMYWYKQDSKKFLKIMFSYNNKELIINETVPNRFSPKSPDKAHLNLHINSLELGDSAVYFCASSQGRFGNTEAFFGQGTRLTVV.

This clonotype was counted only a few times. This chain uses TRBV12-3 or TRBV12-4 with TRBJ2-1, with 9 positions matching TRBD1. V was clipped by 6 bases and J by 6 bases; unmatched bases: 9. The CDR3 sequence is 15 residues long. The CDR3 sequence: CASSPTGQGTNEQFF. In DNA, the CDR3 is TGTGCCAGCAGCCCGACGGGACAGGGAACCAATGAGCAGTTCTTC.